The entry that follows covers one T cell receptor beta chain sequence. The record originates from a study of T cell responses to AZD1222 COVID-19 vaccine. Method: immunoSEQ multiplex PCR; TCRdb's copy keeps in-frame clones and lacks some. Found here are about 110,000 clones, roughly nine tenths of them singletons; the top ten hold over 6.5%. V dropped 3 bases and J dropped 4; count of bases not matched to a gene: 10. This CDR3 contains 16 residues. Per the germline V gene, CDR1 is LGHNA and CDR2 is YSLEER. The receptor comes from an adult in good health. The genes are TRBV4-3 and TRBJ1-1, with TRBD1 matching over 8 bases. The sequences come from peripheral blood, collected on day 0 of AZD1222 vaccination. The CDR3 sequence is CASSHQSTGVGTEAFF. In nucleotides, the CDR3 is TGCGCCAGCAGCCACCAATCGACAGGGGTTGGCACTGAAGCTTTCTTT.